The sequence of this T cell receptor beta chain was determined in a study of breast tumors, draining lymph nodes, adjacent tissues. About this clonotype: As yet, its antigen is unknown.

TCRdb re-called the multiplex PCR reads through MiXCR, storing one row per CDR3 protein. Among 17,000 or so distinct CDR3 sequences listed, 60% to 70% were seen once. General study points: Tumor TCR diversity was below lymph nodes but above nontumor tissue. Data fit most tumor T cells coming from lymph node, expanding in tumor.

Sequenced sample: tumor-adjacent breast tissue. This clonotype was obtained from a female donor with breast cancer. Some clones in this sample may be carry-over from other donors' samples.

CDR3 bases: TGTGCCAGCAGCTTGGCTCCAGGGGGGCAGTTCTTC. Translation: CASSLAPGGQFF. V is TRBV5-4 and J is TRBJ2-1; TRBD1 aligns across 7 bases. CDR1 and CDR2 from the germline V gene are SGHNT and YYREEE (reference sequence). The CDR3 spans 12 residues. J gave up 12 bases and V 0 bases, and 3 bases lay outside the gene matches.